These 20 T cell receptor beta chains originate from one sample sequenced in a study of T-cell reconstitution after alpha-beta-depleted transplantation in children. Preparation of the TCRbeta library involved a method that used unique molecular identifiers. TCRdb re-analysed the PCR reads in MiXCR, keeping a single row per CDR3 protein. This sample has 250,000 to 350,000 distinct CDR3 sequences, with 9.9% found just once. The sample was PBMCs from the stem cell graft donor, taken from the stem cell graft. The receptors originated from a human donor who donated a stem cell graft to a child with SCID.

The table lists this clonotype with many counts. The V call is TRBV5-1, the J call TRBJ2-1, with TRBD2 matching over 7 bases. J lost 5 bases, V lost 3 bases, and 11 bases had no gene match. CDR1 and CDR2 from the germline V gene are SGHRS and YFSETQ. The CDR3 extends over 16 amino acids. The CDR3 DNA is TGCGCCAGCAGCTCTAGCGGTTACCGTCAGAACAATGAGCAGTTCTTC. This sequence encodes CASSSSGYRQNNEQFF.

This clonotype was counted between two and nine times. This chain links TRBV12-3 or TRBV12-4 with TRBJ1-2, with 7 bases fitting TRBD1. The V segment lost 5 bases and the J segment 1 base; nucleotides outside the gene matches: 10. The CDR3 runs to 16 residues. Here the CDR3 reads CASSPPGQAYNYGYTF. CDR3 DNA sequence: TGTGCCAGCAGTCCACCCGGACAGGCCTATAACTATGGCTACACCTTC.

CDR3 DNA sequence: TGTGCCAGCAGCTCGACAGGGAGTCAGCCCCAGCATTTT. Its translation is CASSSTGSQPQHF. The chain links TRBV7-9 to TRBJ1-5, with 7 positions matching TRBD1. CDR1 and CDR2 from the germline V gene are SEHNR and FQNEAQ (reference sequence). CDR3 length equals 13 residues. The V segment lost 4 bases and the J segment 6 bases; nucleotides outside the gene matches: 3.

J is TRBJ2-3 and V is TRBV6-4; possibly TRBD2 for D (6 bases). Looked up from germline, CDR1 is MRHNA and CDR2 is SNTAGT. The V end lost 6 bases, the J end lost 8 bases, and 15 bases lay between the germline ends. This CDR3 has 13 residues. The CDR3 nucleotides are TGTGCCAGCAGCGCGGGGCCCGGACGTACGCAGTATTTT. Its protein is CASSAGPGRTQYF.

A remark on this clonotype: The junction does not match germline at one end; this may be a read error. This chain joins TRBV4-2 and TRBJ2-5, with D perhaps TRBD1 or TRBD2 (6 bases each). CDR3 length: 15 amino acids. Per the germline V gene, CDR1 is LGHNA and CDR2 is YNFKEQ. The chain's CDR3 is CACSPGAGDQETQYF. CDR3 bases: TGTGCCTGCAGCCCGGGGGCAGGGGACCAAGAGACCCAGTACTTC.

This clonotype was picked up a small number of times. CDR3 region: CSVEARNYGYTF. CDR3 coding DNA: TGCAGCGTTGAAGCCAGAAACTATGGCTACACCTTC. This chain connects TRBV29-1 to TRBJ1-2, with D hard to call. The CDR3 totals 12 residues. Germline CDR1 and CDR2: SQVTM and ANQGSEA. V was pared by 1 base and J by 2 bases, with 5 bases between.

This clonotype has more than one count but fewer than ten. The J gene is TRBJ2-1, the V gene TRBV4-2; 8 bases align to TRBD2. The CDR3 is made up of 14 amino acids. After removal of 8 bases from V and 0 bases from J, the junction contained 3 bases not matched to a gene. Germline values: CDR1 LGHNA, CDR2 YNFKEQ. The CDR3 nucleotides read TGTGCCAGCCAGCGGGAGTTCTCCTACAATGAGCAGTTCTTC. Translated: CASQREFSYNEQFF.

Only a few counts were recorded for this clonotype. The chain has TRBV2 and TRBJ1-3, with a weak D call TRBD1 (6 bases). V shed 8 bases and J shed 0 bases, with 23 bases lying between them. CDR1 and CDR2 from the germline V gene are SNHLY and FYNNEI. The CDR3 totals 18 residues. Here the CDR3 reads CASARGREYRYSGNTIYF. CDR3 DNA sequence: TGTGCCAGCGCCAGGGGCAGGGAATACCGATACTCTGGAAACACCATATATTTT.

V is TRBV19 and J is TRBJ2-5; the match to TRBD1 covers 10 bases. There are 13 residues in the CDR3. Germline values: CDR1 LNHDA, CDR2 SQIVND (reference sequence). V was clipped by 8 bases and J by 7 bases; unmatched bases: 7. CDR3 DNA: TGTGCCAGTGTGGGACAGGGGCACGGGACCCAGTACTTC. Translation gives CASVGQGHGTQYF.

This clonotype was seen a handful of times. This chain joins TRBV20-1 and TRBJ2-7, with a weak D call TRBD1 (5 bases). CDR3 length: 12 amino acids. Looked up from germline, CDR1 is DFQATT and CDR2 is SNEGSKA (reference sequence). The ends were cut back, 2 bases at V and 1 base at J, with 6 bases in the middle. The CDR3 reads CSARRQSYEQYF. CDR3 nucleotides: TGCAGTGCTAGAAGACAGTCCTACGAGCAGTACTTC.

Many counts were recorded for this clonotype. The rearrangement uses TRBV12-5 and TRBJ2-5; TRBD1 agrees at 8 bases. J was trimmed by 5 bases and V by 4 bases; bases with no gene match: 6. Looked up from germline, CDR1 is LGHNT and CDR2 is FRNRAP. The CDR3 is 14 residues long. CDR3 nucleotides: TGTGCTAGTGGTTCCTCAGGGGGCTCTGAGACCCAGTACTTC. As protein: CASGSSGGSETQYF.

The J gene is TRBJ1-1, the V gene TRBV3-1; D is uncertain. V gave up 3 bases and J gave up 9 bases, with 8 bases separating them. Germline-derived CDR1 and CDR2 are LGHDT and YNNKEL (reference sequence). This CDR3 contains 11 residues. CDR3 in amino acids: CASSHERKAFF. CDR3 bases: TGTGCCAGCAGCCATGAGCGGAAAGCTTTCTTT.

The chain joins TRBV5-1 to TRBJ2-6, with D possibly called TRBD1 or TRBD2 (6 bases each). This CDR3 contains 16 residues. The V gene lost 4 bases and the J gene lost 2 bases, with 13 bases spanning the gap. Germline values: CDR1 SGHRS, CDR2 YFSETQ. CDR3 sequence reads: CASSGSGGPGANVLTF. The CDR3 DNA follows: TGCGCCAGCAGCGGGTCCGGGGGCCCTGGGGCCAACGTCCTGACTTTC.

The genes are TRBV5-6 and TRBJ2-2; possibly TRBD1 for D (5 bases). Trimming cost V 5 bases and J 4 bases, with 18 bases left between them. This CDR3 contains 16 residues. The germline V gene encodes CDR1 SGHDT and CDR2 YYEEEE. As DNA, the CDR3 is TGTGCCAGCAGTAGGTGGATCGGACAAATCACCGGGGAGCTGTTTTTT. The encoded protein is CASSRWIGQITGELFF.

V is TRBV4-1 and J is TRBJ2-3; the D gene could be TRBD1 or TRBD2 (5 bases each). The CDR3 has 19 residues. The V end was cut by 0 bases, the J end by 2 bases, with 21 bases between. The V gene's germline CDR1 is MGHRA and CDR2 YSYEKL. Here the CDR3 DNA reads TGCGCCAGCAGCCAAGATGGCAGGGAGATTTTTGTGTACACAGATACGCAGTATTTT. It codes for CASSQDGREIFVYTDTQYF.

This clonotype was seen ten or more times. CDR3 DNA: TGCAGTGCTCGACTACTAGGAAGAATTGACAATGAGCAGTTCTTC. Its translation is CSARLLGRIDNEQFF. The chain couples TRBV20-1 to TRBJ2-1; TRBD2 might be the D (5 bases). This CDR3 contains 15 residues. Deletions cut 5 bases from V and 5 bases from J, with 19 bases between. In germline, CDR1 is DFQATT, CDR2 SNEGSKA (reference sequence).

The chain joins TRBV2 to TRBJ1-4, with D perhaps matching TRBD1 (6 bases). The germline V and J ends were trimmed by 9 bases and 3 bases, with 11 bases remaining between them. The germline V gene has CDR1 SNHLY and CDR2 FYNNEI. This CDR3 is built from 13 residues. CDR3 protein: CASGGGPNEKLFF. CDR3 DNA sequence: TGTGCCAGTGGTGGGGGCCCTAATGAAAAACTGTTTTTT.

This clonotype occurred many times. The chain couples TRBV24-1 to TRBJ2-1; D possibly corresponds to TRBD1 (6 bases). CDR3 length: 15 amino acids. Germline CDR1 and CDR2: KGHDR and SFDVKD. V was cut by 3 bases and J by 7 bases, with 15 bases left in between. CDR3 coding DNA: TGTGCCACCAGTGATCCTATAAAGACAGGTAATGAGCAGTTCTTC. This encodes CATSDPIKTGNEQFF.

This clonotype was detected ten times or more. V is TRBV12-3 or TRBV12-4 and J is TRBJ2-7; D ambiguous. This CDR3 contains 12 residues. V lost 7 bases, J lost 4 bases, and 11 bases lay in between. The CDR3 protein is CASNINEYEQYF. The DNA for the CDR3 is TGTGCCAGCAATATAAACGAGTACGAGCAGTACTTC.

This clonotype was detected many times. The chain couples TRBV12-3 or TRBV12-4 to TRBJ1-4, with D unresolved. Trimming pared 6 bases from V and 0 bases from J, leaving 8 bases between. The CDR3 has 14 amino acids. The CDR3 DNA reads as TGTGCCAGCAGGAACCTTGCAACTAATGAAAAACTGTTTTTT. Translating gives CASRNLATNEKLFF.